The sequence of this T cell receptor (beta chain) was determined in a study of T cell changes during pregnancy in multiple sclerosis. Germline CDR1 SNHLY, CDR2 FYNNEI. The CDR3 loop spans 15 amino acids. With 1 base removed from V and 5 bases from J, the gap between germline ends came to 15 bases. The table came from immunoSEQ multiplex PCR; TCRdb's copy has only in-frame clones and leaves some out. The profile shows 57,000 or so clones, around 90% of them singletons. The TCR sequence derives from a female donor in good health, enrolled as a control in a pregnancy study. This chain uses TRBV2 with TRBJ2-7; D is perhaps TRBD2 (6 bases). This specimen was peripheral blood, taken after pregnancy. DNA for the CDR3: TGTGCCAGCAGTGAAGAGCGGGCAGGGCACGACGAGCAGTACTTC. It translates to CASSEERAGHDEQYF.